The sequence of this T cell receptor beta chain was determined in a study of T cell repertoires in cytomegalovirus infection. CDR1 is LGHNA and CDR2 is YSLEER in the germline V gene. Trimming took 0 bases from V and 6 from J; bases not matched to a gene: 7. The CDR3 is made up of 16 amino acids. One entry per CDR3 protein, called by TCRdb with MiXCR from the reads. The sample contains some 500,000 distinct CDR3 sequences, just under 40% of which appear only once. The study, taken as a whole, reports: Accumulated public TCR beta family frequency recognized individuals carrying CMV together with the relevant HLA. Clonotypes of TCR beta that were HLA-C-restricted and CMV-specific dominated the ex vivo response.

Worth noting for this clonotype: Its antigen is unidentified.

The sample here was cultured PBMCs, taken from culture after CMV antigen stimulation. The source of this sequence is a human donor in good health (CMV status not recorded). Some clones in this sample may be carry-over from other donors' samples. The rearrangement joins TRBV4-3 to TRBJ2-1, with TRBD2 identical over 8 bases. CDR3 amino acids: CASSQDHSGMLNEQFF. The DNA of the CDR3 is TGCGCCAGCAGCCAAGATCATAGCGGGATGCTCAATGAGCAGTTCTTC.